The next 30 T cell receptor beta chains were all read from a single sample in a study of blood T cell repertoires in COVID-19. Assay used: immunoSEQ multiplex PCR; TCRdb lists only in-frame clones, some missing. The repertoire holds fewer than 200,000 clones, with just over 85% as singletons. The sequencing input was PBMCs or T cells enriched from blood (not recorded which). Receptor source: a young woman who had recovered from COVID-19.

The chain combines TRBV5-5 with TRBJ1-1, with 7 bases identical to TRBD1. CDR1 is SGHKS and CDR2 is YYEKEE in the germline V gene (reference sequence). J lost 1 base, V lost 4 bases, and 4 bases had no gene match. The CDR3 loop spans 14 amino acids. CDR3 sequence (DNA): TGTGCCAGCAGCCCGGGACAGAGGAACACTGAAGCTTTCTTT. Its protein is CASSPGQRNTEAFF.

The genes are TRBV6-5 and TRBJ2-7; a weak D match, TRBD2 (6 bases). The CDR3 runs 12 residues. The V end was cut by 5 bases, the J end by 6 bases, with 11 bases between. Germline assignment: CDR1 MNHEY and CDR2 SVGAGI. The CDR3 region is CASSPGGGEQYF. As DNA, the CDR3 is TGTGCCAGCAGTCCCGGGGGTGGCGAGCAGTACTTC.

This sequence joins TRBV27 and TRBJ2-7, with 7 nucleotides matching TRBD2. The CDR3 runs to 14 residues. Germline V gives CDR1 MNHEY, CDR2 SMNVEV (reference sequence). The junction had 6 bases not matched to a gene; V was cut back by 4 bases and J by 3 bases. For the CDR3, the DNA is TGTGCCAGCAGTTGGGGACTATCAATCTACGAGCAGTACTTC. Encoded protein: CASSWGLSIYEQYF.

This rearrangement joins TRBV28 to TRBJ1-2, with a possible D match to TRBD1 (5 bases). Germline assignment: CDR1 MDHEN and CDR2 SYDVKM. The ends were cut back, 10 bases at V and 8 bases at J, with 17 bases in the middle. The CDR3 extends over 12 amino acids. The CDR3: CATTAGNRGYTF. The CDR3 nucleotides read TGTGCCACCACAGCTGGGAACAGGGGCTACACCTTC.

This clone appeared a single time. The rearrangement links TRBV9 to TRBJ2-7, with a possible D match to TRBD1 (5 bases). The CDR3 runs to 18 residues. Trimming cost V 0 bases and J 3 bases, with 22 bases left between them. CDR1 and CDR2 (germline): SGDLS, YYNGEE. The CDR3 sequence is CASSVEGLMAGKGYEQYF. CDR3 nucleotide sequence: TGTGCCAGCAGCGTAGAGGGGTTGATGGCAGGTAAAGGCTACGAGCAGTACTTC.

CDR3 loop: CASSPDTYQPQHF. The CDR3 DNA reads as TGTGCCAGCAGCCCCGACACCTATCAGCCCCAGCATTTT. This sequence joins TRBV7-2 and TRBJ1-5; no clear D gene. CDR3 length equals 13 residues. Germline values: CDR1 SGHTA, CDR2 FQGNSA. V was cut by 5 bases and J by 5 bases, with 10 bases left in between.

This chain joins TRBV5-1 and TRBJ1-1, with D hard to call. Germline V gives CDR1 SGHRS, CDR2 YFSETQ. V was cut by 0 bases and J by 5 bases, with 14 bases left in between. This CDR3 has 15 amino acids. CDR3 region: CASSLGSTAGTEAFF. The DNA for the CDR3 is TGCGCCAGCAGCTTGGGCTCGACGGCGGGGACTGAAGCTTTCTTT.

V usage is TRBV5-8 and J usage is TRBJ2-3; TRBD1 aligns across 7 bases. Germline assignment: CDR1 SGHTS and CDR2 YDEGEE. The CDR3 runs 15 residues. V dropped 0 bases and J dropped 3; count of bases not matched to a gene: 4. The CDR3 reads CASSLEGAETDTQYF. For the CDR3, the DNA is TGTGCCAGCAGCTTGGAGGGGGCGGAAACAGATACGCAGTATTTT.

This rearrangement joins TRBV2 to TRBJ1-1; tentative D call: TRBD1 (6 bases). The germline V gene encodes CDR1 SNHLY and CDR2 FYNNEI. Trimming shortened V by 8 bases and J by 6 bases, and 13 bases separated the two germline ends. The CDR3 totals 12 residues. CDR3 sequence reads: CASSWGGAEAFF. CDR3 DNA sequence: TGTGCCAGCTCCTGGGGGGGCGCTGAAGCTTTCTTT.

The V and J genes are TRBV11-2 and TRBJ1-1; TRBD1 agrees at 7 bases. The V gene end was trimmed by 5 bases and the J gene end by 0 bases; junction bases not matched to a gene: 12. This CDR3 region has 17 residues. Germline V gives CDR1 SGHAT, CDR2 FQNNGV. CDR3 DNA: TGTGCCAGCAGCCGCGGGAGGACAGGAGACCTGAACACTGAAGCTTTCTTT. Translating it yields CASSRGRTGDLNTEAFF.

The chain combines TRBV7-6 with TRBJ2-5, with 7 bases aligning to TRBD2. Germline CDR1 reads SGHVS; CDR2 reads FNYEAQ. The J segment lost 4 bases and the V segment lost 5 bases, leaving 10 bases of the junction unmatched. The CDR3 contains 15 residues. The CDR3 DNA follows: TGTGCCAGCAGCCCCCAGCGGGGAGCTTTAGAGACCCAGTACTTC. This gives the protein CASSPQRGALETQYF.

CDR3 region: CSAPYQETQYF. For the CDR3, the DNA is TGCAGTGCCCCCTACCAAGAGACCCAGTACTTC. The chain has TRBV20-1 and TRBJ2-5; D call uncertain. V was cut by 6 bases and J by 0 bases, with 5 bases left in between. The CDR3 is 11 amino acids. Looked up from germline, CDR1 is DFQATT and CDR2 is SNEGSKA (reference sequence).

The rearrangement joins TRBV27 to TRBJ1-2; D uncertain. The CDR3 consists of 15 residues. Germline-derived CDR1 and CDR2 are MNHEY and SMNVEV (reference sequence). V dropped 5 bases and J dropped 8 bases, with 21 bases sitting between them. Here the CDR3 DNA reads TGTGCCAGCAGTCACCCCGAGATGCCTGCCGCGGGCTACACCTTC. Residues: CASSHPEMPAAGYTF.

The chain carries TRBV4-2 and TRBJ1-2, with D perhaps matching TRBD1 (5 bases). The length of the CDR3 is 14 residues. Trimming removed 0 bases from V and 7 bases from J, with 12 bases in between. Per the germline V gene, CDR1 is LGHNA and CDR2 is YNFKEQ. As DNA, the CDR3 is TGTGCCAGCAGCCAAGATTCCAGGGTGCCTGGCTACACCTTC. Amino acid sequence: CASSQDSRVPGYTF.

The chain recombines TRBV11-3 with TRBJ2-1; 14 bases are a match to TRBD2. This CDR3 comprises 15 residues. Germline CDR1 is SGHNT and CDR2 is YENEEA. J gave up 10 bases and V 5 bases, and 7 bases lay outside the gene matches. DNA for the CDR3: TGTGCCAGCAGCCCGGGACTAGCGGGAGAACGGGAGCAGTTCTTC. It yields the protein CASSPGLAGEREQFF.

The chain carries TRBV7-9 and TRBJ2-1; 10 bases map to TRBD2. The germline CDR1 and CDR2 sequences are SEHNR and FQNEAQ (reference sequence). With 6 bases clipped from V and 1 base from J, the junction kept 6 bases outside the gene matches. This CDR3 is built from 16 residues. The DNA of the CDR3 is TGTGCCAGCAGTCCGAGCGGGAGGGGTTCCTACAATGAGCAGTTCTTC. The encoded protein is CASSPSGRGSYNEQFF.

The J gene is TRBJ2-2, the V gene TRBV2; 8 bases are a match to TRBD1. The V gene's germline CDR1 is SNHLY and CDR2 FYNNEI. The length of the CDR3 is 18 residues. The V segment lost 0 bases and the J segment 6 bases; nucleotides outside the gene matches: 12. The CDR3 bases are TGTGCCAGCAGTGAAGCGGTAGGACAGGGTGATCACCCCGGGGAGCTGTTTTTT. Amino acids: CASSEAVGQGDHPGELFF.

The chain combines TRBV28 with TRBJ1-6; 7 bases agree with TRBD1. The CDR3 is made up of 14 amino acids. J was trimmed by 7 bases and V by 2 bases; bases with no gene match: 2. Germline lookup yields CDR1 MDHEN and CDR2 SYDVKM. The CDR3 DNA reads TGTGCCAGCAGTTTACCGGGACAGAATTCACCCCTCCACTTT. Translated: CASSLPGQNSPLHF.

V is TRBV16 and J is TRBJ2-2; D perhaps matches TRBD2 (6 bases). Germline CDR1 is KGHSY and CDR2 is FQNENV. This CDR3 spans 15 amino acids. V was shortened by 7 bases and J by 5 bases, with 17 bases between the two germline ends. The CDR3 sequence: CASTAAGRGTGELFF. For the CDR3, the DNA is TGTGCCAGCACCGCCGCGGGGCGAGGGACCGGGGAGCTGTTTTTT. Full variable domain (missing parts from reference TRBV16 and TRBJ2-2): GEEVAQTPKHLVRGEGQKAKLYCAPIKGHSYVFWYQQVLKNEFKFLISFQNENVFDETGMPKERFSAKCLPNSPCSLEIQATKLEDSAVYFCASTAAGRGTGELFFGEGSRLTVL.

This sequence joins TRBV5-1 and TRBJ2-7; TRBD2 agrees at 13 bases. There are 15 residues in the CDR3. V dropped 3 bases and J dropped 2; count of bases not matched to a gene: 2. The germline CDR1 and CDR2 sequences are SGHRS and YFSETQ. The CDR3 loop is CASSSTSGGAYEQYF. The CDR3, as DNA: TGCGCCAGCAGCTCAACTAGCGGGGGGGCCTACGAGCAGTACTTC. Together with reference TRBV5-1 and TRBJ2-7, the CDR3 gives the full variable domain: KAGVTQTPRYLIKTRGQQVTLSCSPISGHRSVSWYQQTPGQGLQFLFEYFSETQRNKGNFPGRFSGRQFSNSRSEMNVSTLELGDSALYLCASSSTSGGAYEQYFGPGTRLTVT.

This clone occurred once. This CDR3 is CASSLSTGMNTEAFF. CDR3 DNA: TGTGCCAGCAGTTTATCGACAGGGATGAACACTGAAGCTTTCTTT. The genes are TRBV28 and TRBJ1-1, with 7 positions matching TRBD1. From germline, CDR1 is MDHEN and CDR2 SYDVKM. This CDR3 comprises 15 residues. The ends lost 1 base at V and 0 bases at J; junction bases unmatched: 2. Supplemented by reference TRBV28 and TRBJ1-1, the full variable domain reads DVKVTQSSRYLVKRTGEKVFLECVQDMDHENMFWYRQDPGLGLRLIYFSYDVKMKEKGDIPEGYSVSREKKERFSLILESASTNQTSMYLCASSLSTGMNTEAFFGQGTRLTVV.

The chain links TRBV28 to TRBJ2-2; the match to TRBD1 covers 10 bases. The V gene end was trimmed by 5 bases and the J gene end by 6 bases; junction bases not matched to a gene: 6. Germline V lookup: CDR1 MDHEN, CDR2 SYDVKM. The CDR3 is 15 residues long. CDR3 loop: CASSRTGGDAGELFF. Written as DNA, the CDR3 is TGTGCCAGCAGTAGGACAGGGGGTGACGCCGGGGAGCTGTTTTTT.

The chain uses TRBV11-2 and TRBJ2-5, with TRBD1 as a possible D gene (6 bases). The ends were cut back, 1 base at V and 4 bases at J, with 10 bases in the middle. The CDR3 spans 14 residues. Germline V gene data show CDR1 as SGHAT and CDR2 as FQNNGV. The CDR3 nucleotides read TGTGCCAGCAGCTTAGGCCAGGGGCGAGAGACCCAGTACTTC. It yields the protein CASSLGQGRETQYF.

V and J are TRBV5-1 and TRBJ1-2; TRBD1 matches at 7 bases. This CDR3 spans 14 amino acids. Germline V gives CDR1 SGHRS, CDR2 YFSETQ. After removal of 3 bases from V and 3 bases from J, the junction contained 5 bases not matched to a gene. CDR3 sequence reads: CASSYGDRDYGYTF. Written as DNA, the CDR3 is TGCGCCAGCAGCTATGGAGACAGGGACTATGGCTACACCTTC. Together with reference TRBV5-1 and TRBJ1-2, the CDR3 gives the full variable domain: KAGVTQTPRYLIKTRGQQVTLSCSPISGHRSVSWYQQTPGQGLQFLFEYFSETQRNKGNFPGRFSGRQFSNSRSEMNVSTLELGDSALYLCASSYGDRDYGYTFGSGTRLTVV.

The rearrangement uses TRBV19 and TRBJ1-5; tentative D call: TRBD1 (5 bases). CDR3 length equals 16 residues. Germline V CDR1 and CDR2: LNHDA, SQIVND (reference sequence). Trimming cost V 0 bases and J 2 bases, with 11 bases left between them. CDR3 sequence reads: CASSIESQGGNQPQHF. CDR3 sequence (DNA): TGTGCCAGTAGTATAGAATCCCAGGGCGGCAATCAGCCCCAGCATTTT.

This clone was counted only a few times. V usage is TRBV29-1 and J usage is TRBJ1-1; TRBD1 matches at 7 bases. V gave up 5 bases and J gave up 0 bases; unmatched junction bases: 6. In germline, CDR1 is SQVTM, CDR2 ANQGSEA. The CDR3 runs 14 residues. CDR3: CSVRRTGLNTEAFF. The CDR3 nucleotides are TGCAGCGTTCGAAGGACAGGCTTGAACACTGAAGCTTTCTTT. Using reference TRBV29-1 and TRBJ1-1 for the parts outside the CDR3, the full variable domain is SAVISQKPSRDICQRGTSLTIQCQVDSQVTMMFWYRQQPGQSLTLIATANQGSEATYESGFVIDKFPISRPNLTFSTLTVSNMSPEDSSIYLCSVRRTGLNTEAFFGQGTRLTVV.

The rearrangement links TRBV11-3 to TRBJ1-6; TRBD1 matches 10 bases. This CDR3 has 17 residues. Unmatched junction bases numbered 4, after V lost 4 bases and J lost 1 base. Germline lookup yields CDR1 SGHNT and CDR2 YENEEA. The CDR3 bases are TGTGCCAGCAGCTATAGGGACAGGGGATCCTATAATTCACCCCTCCACTTT. Encoded protein: CASSYRDRGSYNSPLHF.

V usage is TRBV4-1 and J usage is TRBJ2-2; 8 positions agree with TRBD2. V lost 0 bases and J lost 8; bases outside the gene matches: 5. This CDR3 is 15 amino acids long. Germline values: CDR1 MGHRA, CDR2 YSYEKL. The CDR3 DNA sequence: TGCGCCAGCAGCCAAGATCGGACTAGCTGGGGGGAGCTGTTTTTT. Translation: CASSQDRTSWGELFF.

This rearrangement joins TRBV4-1 to TRBJ2-3, with 8 bases aligning to TRBD2. Germline CDR1 reads MGHRA; CDR2 reads YSYEKL. Trimming removed 2 bases from V and 3 bases from J; junction bases left unmatched: 16. There are 19 residues in the CDR3. In DNA form, the CDR3 reads TGCGCCAGCAGCCAAAGTACAAGGGGCGGGGGGAGATCAACAGATACGCAGTATTTT. The encoded protein is CASSQSTRGGGRSTDTQYF.

The V gene is TRBV3-1 (or the pseudogene TRBV3-2), the J gene TRBJ2-7, with TRBD1 matching 8 bases. Germline lookup yields CDR1 LGHDT and CDR2 YNNKEL (reference sequence). V trimming: 2 bases; J trimming: 2 bases; junction bases outside the gene matches: 8. The CDR3 runs to 16 residues. The CDR3 DNA reads as TGTGCCAGCAGCCAAATCACAGGGGGTCATCCCTACGAGCAGTACTTC. Amino acid sequence: CASSQITGGHPYEQYF.